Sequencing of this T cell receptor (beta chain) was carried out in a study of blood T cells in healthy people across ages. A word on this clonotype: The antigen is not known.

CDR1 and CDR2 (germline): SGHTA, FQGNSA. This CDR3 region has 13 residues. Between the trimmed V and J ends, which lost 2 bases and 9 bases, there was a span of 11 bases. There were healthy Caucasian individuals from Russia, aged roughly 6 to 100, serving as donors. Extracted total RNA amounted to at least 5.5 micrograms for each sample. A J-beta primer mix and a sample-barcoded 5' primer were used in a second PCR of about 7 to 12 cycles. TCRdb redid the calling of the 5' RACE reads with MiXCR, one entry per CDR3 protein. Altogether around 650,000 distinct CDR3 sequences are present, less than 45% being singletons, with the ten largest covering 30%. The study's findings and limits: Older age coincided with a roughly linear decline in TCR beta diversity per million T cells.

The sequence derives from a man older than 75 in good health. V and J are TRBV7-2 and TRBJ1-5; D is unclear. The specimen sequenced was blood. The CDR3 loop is CASSLSVRGPQHF. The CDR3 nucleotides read TGTGCCAGCAGCTTATCAGTTAGAGGGCCCCAGCATTTT.